This T cell receptor beta chain was identified in a study of cytomegalovirus exposure and HLA in healthy donors. Overall study findings and caveats: A later analysis found TCR association rates differed by HLA locus, highest for DRB1 and lowest for HLA-C. In an earlier analysis, productive rearrangement rates for most beta V segments clustered near 87% or 30%. A later analysis associated approximately 17,000 TCR beta sequences with HLA alleles at a 0.05 false discovery rate.

Germline V gene data show CDR1 as SQVTM and CDR2 as ANQGSEA. CDR3 size: 15 residues. J was trimmed by 8 bases and V by 1 base; bases with no gene match: 12. As to this clone: Its cognate antigen is unknown.

PCR amplification relied on 60 Vbeta primers (plus 13 Jbeta primers). Data came from immunoSEQ multiplex PCR; TCRdb stores just in-frame clones and leaves some out. The sample carries some 140,000 clones, 65% to 85% recorded once. The receptor's source is a man in his late teens or twenties in good health and CMV-seronegative. The chain recombines TRBV29-1 with TRBJ1-2, with 8 bases matching TRBD1. Sequenced: PBMCs. CDR3 sequence: CSVEAEGTGTGGYTF. CDR3 nucleotides: TGCAGCGTTGAAGCGGAGGGGACAGGAACGGGCGGCTACACCTTC.